A single T cell receptor beta chain is shown here with its context. Amplification of TCR beta CDR3 regions was performed using RNA transcripts as template. Using the HTBI primer set, a first-round RT-PCR was run on the TCR CDR3. TCRdb fed the multiplex PCR reads into MiXCR, producing one record per CDR3 protein. The sample includes about 500,000 distinct CDR3 sequences, roughly 16% of them seen just once. The V end lost 4 bases, the J end lost 5 bases, and 10 bases lay between the germline ends. This CDR3 spans 13 amino acids. CDR1 is SGHNT, CDR2 YYREEE, per germline (reference sequence). This record belongs to a study of T cells in Graves' hyperthyroidism and ophthalmopathy. Patients with uncontrolled infections, other autoimmune diseases, pregnancy or lactation were excluded.

Sequenced: blood. The TCR sequence derives from a woman aged 25 to 39 with Graves' ophthalmopathy. The V and J genes are TRBV5-4 and TRBJ2-1; D gene unclear. CDR3 bases: TGTGCCAGCAGCGTAGACGGACACAATGAGCAGTTCTTC. Translation gives CASSVDGHNEQFF.